Listed here are 10 T cell receptor beta chains from one sample, sequenced in a study of CD8 T cells in Susac syndrome. Reverse transcription used roughly 0.45 to 1 ug RNA and random hexamers. TCRdb redid the calling of the immunoSEQ multiplex PCR reads with MiXCR, one entry per CDR3 protein. This repertoire shows approximately 200,000 distinct CDR3 sequences, 85% to 95% found once; its top ten account for approximately 0.082%. The specimen sequenced was CD4+ T cells from PBMCs. The receptors shown here come from a human donor with multiple sclerosis.

The genes are TRBV20-1 and TRBJ2-3; D perhaps matches TRBD2 (6 bases). Trimming removed 5 bases at V and 4 bases at J, with 19 bases between. The CDR3 consists of 15 residues. Germline CDR1 DFQATT, CDR2 SNEGSKA (reference sequence). This CDR3 reads CSAPDVSGVADTQYF. CDR3 sequence (DNA): TGCAGTGCTCCAGATGTGTCGGGGGTCGCAGATACGCAGTATTTT.

The chain uses TRBV29-1 and TRBJ2-5; D is perhaps TRBD1 (5 bases). CDR1 and CDR2 (germline): SQVTM, ANQGSEA. The CDR3 is 12 residues long. Trimming shortened V by 8 bases and J by 5 bases, and 15 bases separated the two germline ends. The DNA for the CDR3 is TGCAGCACTACGACAGATATGGAGACCCAGTACTTC. Translated, it gives CSTTTDMETQYF.

This sequence joins TRBV2 and TRBJ2-7; D not resolved. Germline CDR1 and CDR2: SNHLY and FYNNEI. This CDR3 comprises 11 residues. V shed 6 bases and J shed 1 base, with 4 bases lying between them. CDR3 nucleotides: TGTGCCAGCAGGTTTTCCTACGAGCAGTACGTC. This sequence encodes CASRFSYEQYV.

The chain is built from TRBV5-4 and TRBJ2-5, with 7 bases that match TRBD2. The germline V gene has CDR1 SGHNT and CDR2 YYREEE (reference sequence). The CDR3 consists of 14 residues. After removal of 3 bases from V and 1 base from J, the junction contained 3 bases not matched to a gene. CDR3 amino acids: CASSSWTSQETQYF. The DNA of the CDR3 is TGTGCCAGCAGCTCCTGGACTAGCCAAGAGACCCAGTACTTC.

This clonotype occurred once. J is TRBJ2-7 and V is TRBV25-1, with D possibly being TRBD2 (5 bases). Germline V gene lookup returns CDR1 MGHDK and CDR2 SYGVNS. This CDR3 contains 14 residues. Deletions cut 1 base from V and 3 bases from J, with 10 bases between. The CDR3 DNA is TGTGCCAGCAGTGAATCAATAGGGAGCTACGAGCAGTACTTC. Translated, it gives CASSESIGSYEQYF.

The chain couples TRBV18 to TRBJ2-2; D may be TRBD2 (5 bases). The CDR3 loop spans 16 amino acids. Trimming shortened V by 3 bases and J by 4 bases, and 15 bases separated the two germline ends. CDR1 and CDR2 from the germline V gene are KGHSH and LQKENI. CDR3 DNA: TGTGCCAGCTCACCCGGACTGCTCGACGGCACCGGGGAGCTGTTTTTT. It translates to CASSPGLLDGTGELFF.

The chain is built from TRBV10-3 and TRBJ2-3; D is unclear. Trimming took 10 bases from V and 2 from J, leaving 10 bases between them. The CDR3 loop spans 12 amino acids. Germline-derived CDR1 and CDR2 are ENHRY and SYGVKD. Here the CDR3 DNA reads TGTGCCACCCGGACCGACACAGATACGCAGTATTTT. It specifies CATRTDTDTQYF.

The rearrangement uses TRBV12-3 or TRBV12-4 and TRBJ2-1, with TRBD2 matching over 11 bases. V lost 5 bases, J lost 7 bases, and 4 bases stayed unmatched. CDR3 length: 14 amino acids. The CDR3 nucleotides are TGTGCCAGCAGTCCGGGACTAGCGGTAAATGAGCAGTTCTTC. This sequence encodes CASSPGLAVNEQFF.

This chain connects TRBV12-3 or TRBV12-4 to TRBJ2-1; D perhaps matches TRBD2 (6 bases). This CDR3 is 15 amino acids long. V shed 3 bases and J shed 3 bases, with 12 bases lying between them. The CDR3 nucleotides read TGTGCCAGCAGTTTGGTCCTAGCGAGCTACAATGAGCAGTTCTTC. Translating gives CASSLVLASYNEQFF.

This chain connects TRBV6-5 to TRBJ2-7; D assignment may be TRBD1 or TRBD2 (5 bases each). The CDR3 is made up of 13 amino acids. V lost 7 bases to trimming and J lost 2 bases, with 12 bases between them. CDR1 and CDR2 from the germline V gene are MNHEY and SVGAGI. In nucleotides, the CDR3 is TGTGCCAGCAAACGGGACGGAGCCTACGAGCAGTACTTC. Protein product: CASKRDGAYEQYF.